These 29 T cell receptor beta chains were sequenced from one sample in a study of cytomegalovirus exposure and HLA in healthy donors. PCR amplification relied on 60 Vbeta primers (plus 13 Jbeta primers). Data came from immunoSEQ multiplex PCR; TCRdb stores just in-frame clones and leaves some out. Among 87,000 or so clones listed, less than 8% were seen once. Source material: PBMCs. These receptors originate from a man aged 45-60 years in good health and CMV-seronegative.

Regarding this clone: As the CDR3 is not closed by the conserved phenylalanine or tryptophan, this likely results from a read error. The V call is TRBV4-2, the J call TRBJ2-7; TRBD1 might be the D (6 bases). The CDR3 covers 18 residues. Germline V gene sequence: CDR1 LGHNA, CDR2 YNFKEQ. The V end lost 0 bases, the J end lost 0 bases, and 18 bases lay between the germline ends. In DNA form, the CDR3 reads TGTGCCAGCAGCCAAGATAAGGCAACAGGGACAATCTCCTACGAGCAGTACCTC. Translation: CASSQDKATGTISYEQYL.

This clone was picked up a small number of times. The chain carries TRBV10-3 and TRBJ1-3, with no clear D. The germline V gene has CDR1 ENHRY and CDR2 SYGVKD. The CDR3 consists of 13 residues. Trimming removed 0 bases from V and 8 bases from J, with 8 bases in between. CDR3 DNA sequence: TGTGCCATCAGTGAGTCGAGGGTGGACACCATATATTTT. Its protein is CAISESRVDTIYF.

This clone was counted a few times. The rearrangement links TRBV5-4 to TRBJ2-3; 16 bases line up with TRBD2. The J call is uncertain, as TRBJ2-1 better fits the DNA end. This CDR3 contains 20 residues. CDR1 and CDR2 (germline): SGHNT, YYREEE (reference sequence). As DNA, the CDR3 is TGTGCCAGCAGCTTTTCCTCCGGGACTAGCGGGAGGGCCAGCTTCAATGAGCAGTTCTTC. Translation: CASSFSSGTSGRASFNEQFF.

This clone was observed a handful of times. The V and J genes are TRBV28 and TRBJ2-5; D possibly corresponds to TRBD1 (6 bases). V lost 5 bases and J 3 bases, leaving 10 bases between the germline ends. Germline CDR1 reads MDHEN; CDR2 reads SYDVKM. The CDR3 runs 13 residues. CDR3 DNA: TGTGCCAGCAGTCCATACAGGGAAGAGACCCAGTACTTC. Protein sequence: CASSPYREETQYF.

This clone was counted only a few times. The CDR3 DNA sequence: TGTGCCAGCAGCTCCTGGACTTTCTGGCAGTACTTC. Protein product: CASSSWTFWQYF. The chain has TRBV11-2 and TRBJ2-7; D is possibly TRBD2 (5 bases). Germline-derived CDR1 and CDR2 are SGHAT and FQNNGV. V lost 4 bases and J lost 9, with 13 bases in between. This CDR3 contains 12 residues.

Only a few counts were recorded for this clone. The V and J genes are TRBV5-1 and TRBJ1-5; TRBD1 is a possible D gene (6 bases). Looked up from germline, CDR1 is SGHRS and CDR2 is YFSETQ. V lost 0 bases to trimming and J lost 4 bases, with 11 bases between them. The CDR3 length is 15 residues. The CDR3 DNA follows: TGCGCCAGCAGCTTGGAAGGACAGAGAAATCAGCCCCAGCATTTT. This gives the protein CASSLEGQRNQPQHF.

This clone was seen a few times. This chain uses TRBV5-1 with TRBJ2-3; 12 nucleotides agree with TRBD2. With V trimmed by 3 bases and J by 4 bases, 6 bases remained unmatched. CDR1 and CDR2 (germline): SGHRS, YFSETQ. The length of the CDR3 is 16 residues. This CDR3 is CASSSTTSGGPDTQYF. In nucleotides, the CDR3 is TGCGCCAGCAGCTCGACGACTAGCGGGGGTCCAGATACGCAGTATTTT.

This clone was detected only a few times. This chain links TRBV11-1 with TRBJ2-7; the match to TRBD2 covers 11 bases. V trimming: 3 bases; J trimming: 5 bases; junction bases outside the gene matches: 3. This CDR3 is 14 amino acids long. Germline V gene sequence: CDR1 SGHAT, CDR2 FQDESV (reference sequence). The CDR3 reads CASSLTSGINEQYF. CDR3 sequence (DNA): TGTGCCAGCAGCTTGACTAGCGGGATCAACGAGCAGTACTTC.

This chain uses TRBV6-1 with TRBJ2-1; unclear D gene. The CDR3 consists of 13 residues. The germline V and J ends were trimmed by 1 base and 4 bases, with 5 bases remaining between them. CDR1 is MNHNS, CDR2 SASEGT, per germline. This CDR3 is CASSEGSYNEQFF. The CDR3 DNA reads as TGTGCCAGCAGTGAAGGTTCATACAATGAGCAGTTCTTC.

This clone was picked up a small number of times. The chain combines TRBV5-1 with TRBJ1-3; D unclear. The length of the CDR3 is 16 residues. Trimming pared 4 bases from V and 2 bases from J, leaving 16 bases between. Germline V gene data show CDR1 as SGHRS and CDR2 as YFSETQ. The CDR3 spells CASSREGSRAGNTIYF. DNA of the CDR3: TGCGCCAGCAGCCGGGAGGGATCCCGGGCTGGAAACACCATATATTTT.

This clone has more than one count but fewer than ten. This rearrangement joins TRBV2 to TRBJ2-3, with 7 bases lining up with TRBD2. Germline V gene sequence: CDR1 SNHLY, CDR2 FYNNEI. V lost 2 bases, J lost 2 bases, and 7 bases stayed unmatched. CDR3 size: 16 residues. The CDR3 nucleotides read TGTGCCAGCAGTGAAAGCGGGGCAGGGACCACAGATACGCAGTATTTT. It specifies CASSESGAGTTDTQYF.

CDR3 sequence: CATRTSGTDTQYF. For the CDR3, the DNA is TGCGCCACACGGACTAGCGGCACAGATACGCAGTATTTT. The chain links TRBV10-2 to TRBJ2-3; 9 nucleotides line up with TRBD2. The CDR3 is made up of 13 amino acids. V gave up 10 bases and J gave up 1 base; unmatched junction bases: 3. The germline V gene has CDR1 WSHSY and CDR2 SAAADI.

V is TRBV4-2 and J is TRBJ2-3; the match to TRBD2 covers 12 bases. Trimming removed 1 base from V and 4 bases from J; junction bases left unmatched: 9. The CDR3 contains 18 residues. Looked up from germline, CDR1 is LGHNA and CDR2 is YNFKEQ. The CDR3 DNA reads TGTGCCAGCAGCCAAGCCGGGACTAGCGGGTATGAAGCAGATACGCAGTATTTT. Translating gives CASSQAGTSGYEADTQYF.

A few counts support this clone. V gene TRBV21-1 combines with J gene TRBJ2-2; the D call in the table, TRBD1, was not verified against the DNA. TRBV21-1 constitutes a pseudogene. The CDR3 totals 20 residues. CDR3: CASSKKHTIDRGQATGELFF. The CDR3, as DNA: TGTGCCAGCAGCAAAAAGCATACCATCGACAGGGGGCAGGCCACCGGGGAGCTGTTTTTT.

In this sample, this clone turned up a few times. The V and J genes are TRBV7-9 and TRBJ2-1; 9 bases align to TRBD1. This CDR3 region has 15 residues. The V segment lost 8 bases and the J segment 0 bases; nucleotides outside the gene matches: 5. The germline gives CDR1 SEHNR, CDR2 FQNEAQ (reference sequence). The CDR3 DNA reads as TGTGCCAGCCAATCGGGACAGGGCTCCTACAATGAGCAGTTCTTC. As protein: CASQSGQGSYNEQFF.

This clone was found a few times. The chain joins TRBV7-9 to TRBJ2-5, with D uncertain. From germline, CDR1 is SEHNR and CDR2 FQNEAQ (reference sequence). V was cut by 5 bases and J by 4 bases, with 8 bases left in between. The CDR3 has 12 amino acids. DNA for the CDR3: TGTGCCAGCAGCGTTAATATAGAGACCCAGTACTTC. It codes for CASSVNIETQYF.

The chain uses TRBV29-1 and TRBJ1-2, with 9 bases lining up with TRBD1. V lost 3 bases and J lost 8; bases outside the gene matches: 7. The CDR3 loop spans 13 amino acids. The germline gives CDR1 SQVTM, CDR2 ANQGSEA. CDR3: CSVDGTGRSGYTF. Written as DNA, the CDR3 is TGCAGCGTTGACGGGACAGGGAGAAGCGGCTACACCTTC.

On this clone itself: The identical CDR3 is also encoded by other nucleotide sequences in the sample. V is TRBV11-3 and J is TRBJ2-5, with unresolved D. Germline V gene data show CDR1 as SGHNT and CDR2 as YENEEA. The CDR3 consists of 13 residues. The ends were cut back, 1 base at V and 5 bases at J, with 8 bases in the middle. This chain's CDR3 is CASSLGSRETQYF. CDR3 nucleotide sequence: TGTGCCAGCAGCTTAGGGTCGAGGGAGACCCAGTACTTC.

The gene calls are TRBV5-1 and TRBJ2-1; a possible D gene is TRBD1 (5 bases). The germline CDR1 and CDR2 sequences are SGHRS and YFSETQ. CDR3 size: 16 residues. Trimming cost V 0 bases and J 0 bases, with 10 bases left between them. CDR3 region: CASSLEGLSSYNEQFF. The CDR3 bases are TGCGCCAGCAGCTTGGAGGGGTTAAGCTCCTACAATGAGCAGTTCTTC.

This chain uses TRBV4-1 with TRBJ2-3, with TRBD1 identical over 10 bases. This CDR3 comprises 15 residues. Per germline, CDR1 MGHRA and CDR2 YSYEKL. Trimming at V came to 1 base and at J to 6 bases, leaving 4 bases not matched to a gene. DNA for the CDR3: TGCGCCAGCAGCCAAGGACAGGGGGCGCAGGATACGCAGTATTTT. Residues: CASSQGQGAQDTQYF.

The chain has TRBV19 and TRBJ2-2; maybe TRBD1 (5 bases). The CDR3 length is 16 residues. Germline CDR1 reads LNHDA; CDR2 reads SQIVND (reference sequence). V lost 3 bases to trimming and J lost 3 bases, with 14 bases between them. The CDR3 DNA sequence: TGTGCCAGTAGTATGGCGGTACAGGTTTACACCGGGGAGCTGTTTTTT. Translating gives CASSMAVQVYTGELFF.

The table lists this clone with a few counts. V is TRBV7-9 and J is TRBJ1-5; D might be TRBD1 (5 bases). Germline assignment: CDR1 SEHNR and CDR2 FQNEAQ (reference sequence). The CDR3 has 14 amino acids. The V end was cut by 7 bases, the J end by 5 bases, with 15 bases between. CDR3 nucleotides: TGTGCCAGCACATTCTCAGGGATAGATCAGCCCCAGCATTTT. Protein: CASTFSGIDQPQHF.

This clone was counted a few times. The V and J genes are TRBV19 and TRBJ1-2, with 10 bases lining up with TRBD1. CDR3 length: 14 amino acids. Germline V gives CDR1 LNHDA, CDR2 SQIVND (reference sequence). This CDR3 is CAETGTGVPYGYTF. In nucleotides, the CDR3 is TGTGCTGAAACCGGGACAGGGGTTCCCTATGGCTACACCTTC.

The chain is built from TRBV6-1 and TRBJ2-1; D is possibly TRBD1 (6 bases). Germline CDR1 reads MNHNS; CDR2 reads SASEGT. The CDR3 is 13 amino acids. V gave up 6 bases and J gave up 7 bases, with 13 bases separating them. The CDR3 spells CASRGQGWNEQFF. In DNA form, the CDR3 reads TGTGCCAGCAGGGGCCAGGGGTGGAATGAGCAGTTCTTC.

The chain uses TRBV7-8 and TRBJ1-2; D remains unclear. Trimming took off 5 bases at V and 1 base at J, with 11 bases between the two ends. CDR3 length: 14 residues. The V gene's germline CDR1 is SGHVS and CDR2 FQNEAQ. The DNA of the CDR3 is TGTGCCAGCAGCCCTAAAAGAGATAACTATGGCTACACCTTC. It translates to CASSPKRDNYGYTF.

The rearrangement links TRBV7-2 to TRBJ1-4; 7 bases fit TRBD1. Germline CDR1 reads SGHTA; CDR2 reads FQGNSA. With 1 base clipped from V and 3 bases from J, the junction kept 2 bases outside the gene matches. The CDR3 has 15 residues. The CDR3 DNA is TGTGCCAGCAGCTTAGAGGGGGCCCCTAATGAAAAACTGTTTTTT. Amino acid sequence: CASSLEGAPNEKLFF.

This clone was observed a few times. V is TRBV30 and J is TRBJ1-3, with D uncertain. V was cut by 5 bases and J by 3 bases, with 8 bases left in between. The CDR3 is 12 residues long. Germline-derived CDR1 and CDR2 are GTSNPN and SVGIG (reference sequence). The CDR3 spells CAWEGGGNTIYF. CDR3 sequence (DNA): TGTGCCTGGGAGGGTGGTGGAAACACCATATATTTT.

A few counts support this clone. J is TRBJ2-5 and V is TRBV5-4, with D unclear. Germline V gene data show CDR1 as SGHNT and CDR2 as YYREEE (reference sequence). This CDR3 has 13 residues. V lost 0 bases to trimming and J lost 7 bases, with 10 bases between them. In nucleotides, the CDR3 is TGTGCCAGCAGCTTGGGTCAGTTGGCGACCCAGTACTTC. The encoded protein is CASSLGQLATQYF.

The genes are TRBV6-1 and TRBJ1-2, with 8 bases lining up with TRBD1. With V trimmed by 3 bases and J by 4 bases, 4 bases remained unmatched. The CDR3 consists of 14 residues. From germline, CDR1 is MNHNS and CDR2 SASEGT. The CDR3 DNA follows: TGTGCCAGCAGTGACCGGGACAGGATCTATGGCTACACCTTC. It translates to CASSDRDRIYGYTF.